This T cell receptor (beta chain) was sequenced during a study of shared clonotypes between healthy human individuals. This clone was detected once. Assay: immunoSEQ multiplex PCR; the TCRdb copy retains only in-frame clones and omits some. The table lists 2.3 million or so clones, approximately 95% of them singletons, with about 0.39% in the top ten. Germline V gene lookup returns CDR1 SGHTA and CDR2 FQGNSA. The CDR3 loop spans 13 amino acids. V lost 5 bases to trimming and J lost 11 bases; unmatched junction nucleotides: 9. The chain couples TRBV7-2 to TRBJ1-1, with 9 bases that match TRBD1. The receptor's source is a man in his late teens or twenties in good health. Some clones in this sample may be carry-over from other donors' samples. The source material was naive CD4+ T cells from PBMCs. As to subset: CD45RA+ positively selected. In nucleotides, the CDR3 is TGTGCCAGCAGCAATCGCGGACAGGGGTGGGCTTTCTTT. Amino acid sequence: CASSNRGQGWAFF.